This T cell receptor (beta chain) came from a study of blood T cell repertoires in COVID-19. The table lists this clone with a count of one. Germline V gene data show CDR1 as DFQATT and CDR2 as SNEGSKA (reference sequence). The CDR3 has 9 amino acids. The repertoire was sequenced with immunoSEQ multiplex PCR; TCRdb's copy has only in-frame clones and lacks some. The sample yields fewer than 200,000 clones, approximately 84% seen once. V and J are TRBV20-1 and TRBJ1-2; D remains ambiguous. The sequenced material came from PBMCs or T cells enriched from blood (not recorded which). The sequence came from a man in his fifties or sixties who had recovered from COVID-19. DNA for the CDR3: TGCAGCCTATGGAGAGGCTACACCTTC. Translating gives CSLWRGYTF.